A selection of T cell receptor beta chains follows, all from one sample in a study of blood T cell repertoires in COVID-19. Profiling relied on immunoSEQ multiplex PCR, and the TCRdb table lists in-frame clones only, not all of them. The sample lists about 74,000 clones; around 88% were seen once. The sample comprised peripheral blood. These receptors all stem from an elderly woman with active or convalescent COVID-19. The CDR3 runs from the conserved cysteine through the conserved F or W. D genes are given only for firm matches. Clone size is shown for a subset of rows, as once, few, many or a class of expanded clone.

v_call	clone_size	cdr3_length	j_call	d_call	cdr3_nt	cdr3_aa
TRBV6-6	NA	19	TRBJ1-4	NA	TGTGCCAGCAGCCACTCTTGGTTTGAGCGGGACGGCAATAATGAAAAACTGTTTTTT	CASSHSWFERDGNNEKLFF
TRBV30	NA	16	TRBJ1-1	NA	TGTGCCTGGAGTGTACGCGGACGGAGGACGAACACTGAAGCTTTCTTT	CAWSVRGRRTNTEAFF
TRBV9	NA	14	TRBJ2-1	NA	TGTGCCAGCAGCGTAGCGGGGAATTACAATGAGCAGTTCTTC	CASSVAGNYNEQFF
TRBV5-1	NA	18	TRBJ2-2	TRBD1	TGCGCCAGCAGCCCGTGGACAGGAGGCGTACCGAACACCGGGGAGCTGTTTTTT	CASSPWTGGVPNTGELFF
TRBV29-1	NA	12	TRBJ1-2	TRBD1	TGCAGCGGTGGACAGGGGGCTAATGGCTACACCTTC	CSGGQGANGYTF
TRBV7-2	NA	18	TRBJ2-7	TRBD2	TGTGCCAGCAGCCTCAGGACTAGCGGGAGGGGTAAAGCTTACGAGCAGTACTTC	CASSLRTSGRGKAYEQYF
TRBV7-3	NA	16	TRBJ2-1	NA	TGTGCCAGCAGCTTAAGTACGACGGGAACCTACAATGAGCAGTTCTTC	CASSLSTTGTYNEQFF
TRBV7-9	few	15	TRBJ1-4	TRBD1	TGTGCCAGCAGCCTCCAGACAGGGGAGAGCGAAAAACTGTTTTTT	CASSLQTGESEKLFF
TRBV7-3	NA	13	TRBJ1-2	TRBD1	TGTGCCAGCAGCTCGGGACAGGTGCTGGGCTACACCTTC	CASSSGQVLGYTF
TRBV7-9	few	14	TRBJ1-2	NA	TGTGCCAGCAGCTTAGGACCCCCAACGGGAGGCTACACCTTC	CASSLGPPTGGYTF
TRBV27	NA	13	TRBJ1-5	NA	TGTGCCAGCCGCTCCAGCGGCAATCAGCCCCAGCATTTT	CASRSSGNQPQHF
TRBV29-1	few	17	TRBJ1-2	TRBD1	TGCAGCGTTGAAGACTACGGAGCACAGGGGAGTAACTATGGCTACACCTTC	CSVEDYGAQGSNYGYTF
TRBV6-6	NA	14	TRBJ1-6	NA	TGTGCCAGCAGTCCCAAAGCTAAGAATTCACCCCTCCACTTT	CASSPKAKNSPLHF
TRBV6-5	NA	14	TRBJ1-1	NA	TGTGCCAGCAGTTACGGACTCCATAACACTGAAGCTTTCTTT	CASSYGLHNTEAFF
TRBV6-5	NA	14	TRBJ2-2	TRBD1	TGTGCCAGCACCGAGAACAGGGGAACCGGGGAGCTGTTTTTT	CASTENRGTGELFF
TRBV5-1	NA	15	TRBJ2-5	TRBD2	TGCGCCAGCAGCCCTATCGGGGGGGGTCAAGAGACCCAGTACTTC	CASSPIGGGQETQYF
TRBV19	NA	14	TRBJ1-1	NA	TGTGCCAGTAGATGGAGGCAGGTGAACACTGAAGCTTTCTTT	CASRWRQVNTEAFF
TRBV4-3	NA	15	TRBJ2-1	NA	TGCGCCAGCAGCCAAGGCCCGGGACTCCACAATGAGCAGTTCTTC	CASSQGPGLHNEQFF
TRBV4-3	NA	16	TRBJ2-5	NA	TGCGCCAGCAGCCAAGCTTGGGGGCTGGGGGAAGAGACCCAGTACTTC	CASSQAWGLGEETQYF
TRBV11-2	medium-sized	15	TRBJ2-7	TRBD1	TGTGCCAGCAGCTCCCGGGACAGGGACTCCTACGAGCAGTACTTC	CASSSRDRDSYEQYF
TRBV4-3	NA	17	TRBJ2-5	TRBD2	TGCGCCAGCAGCCGAGAGACCTACCGACTAGCCCCCCAGACCCAGTACTTC	CASSRETYRLAPQTQYF
TRBV7-9	few	16	TRBJ2-7	TRBD1	TGTGCCAGCAGCTTATATTCGGGACAGGGGGTCTACGAGCAGTACTTC	CASSLYSGQGVYEQYF
TRBV7-2	NA	13	TRBJ1-2	TRBD1	TGTGCCAGCAGCCCCAACAGGGGGCCTGGCTACACCTTC	CASSPNRGPGYTF
TRBV6-2/TRBV6-3	NA	18	TRBJ2-1	TRBD2	TGTGCCAGCAGTTACGAGGGAGTGGGCGGGGGGGCTTACAATGAGCAGTTCTTC	CASSYEGVGGGAYNEQFF
TRBV5-1	once	15	TRBJ1-3	TRBD1	TGCGCCAGCAGCGCGGACAGGGGCCCTGGAAACACCATATATTTT	CASSADRGPGNTIYF
TRBV5-8	NA	14	TRBJ1-2	NA	TGTGCCAGCAGCTTGATCGGAGCTAACTATGGCTACACCTTC	CASSLIGANYGYTF
TRBV4-2	NA	16	TRBJ1-4	NA	TGTGCCAGCAGCCAAGATCGGGACCTAAGGGGGGAAAAACTGTTTTTT	CASSQDRDLRGEKLFF
TRBV29-1	few	17	TRBJ2-2	TRBD2	TGCAGCGTTGAAGGGCTAGCGGGAGGGCAGGGCACCGGGGAGCTGTTTTTT	CSVEGLAGGQGTGELFF
TRBV30	NA	14	TRBJ1-2	TRBD1	TGTGCCTGGAGCGCAGGGGGCATCAACTATGGCTACACCTTC	CAWSAGGINYGYTF
TRBV7-9	once	16	TRBJ1-2	NA	TGTGCCAGCAGCTTAGCGCTTACCCCAGTCCCCTATGGCTACACCTTC	CASSLALTPVPYGYTF
TRBV6-2/TRBV6-3	NA	14	TRBJ2-5	TRBD1	TGTGCCAGCAGTTATCACAGGGGTCAAGAGACCCAGTACTTC	CASSYHRGQETQYF
TRBV5-1	few	13	TRBJ2-3	NA	TGCGCCAGCGCTCCAGGGTATACAGATACGCAGTATTTT	CASAPGYTDTQYF
TRBV13	NA	13	TRBJ2-7	NA	TGTGCCAGCAGCTTTTATGGGAGCTACGAGCAGTACTTC	CASSFYGSYEQYF
TRBV11-3	NA	13	TRBJ2-3	NA	TGTGCCAGCGGTCAAGCTAGCACAGATACGCAGTATTTT	CASGQASTDTQYF
TRBV7-3	few	14	TRBJ1-2	TRBD1	TGTGCCAGCAGCTCCCTTGACAGGGGGCAAGGCTACACCTTC	CASSSLDRGQGYTF
TRBV25-1	once	15	TRBJ1-1	NA	TGTGCCAGCAGTGGGAAACAGGGCGGTTGGACTGAAGCTTTCTTT	CASSGKQGGWTEAFF
TRBV2	NA	16	TRBJ2-3	TRBD2	TGTGCCAGCAGTGCGGGATTAGCGGGGGGCACAGATACGCAGTATTTT	CASSAGLAGGTDTQYF
TRBV10-3	NA	11	TRBJ2-5	NA	TGTGCCATCAGCGCGAGGGAGACCCAGTACTTC	CAISARETQYF
TRBV6-5	NA	13	TRBJ1-2	NA	TGTGCCAGCAGGCCGCCCAGGGATTATGGCTACACCTTC	CASRPPRDYGYTF
TRBV6-5	NA	14	TRBJ1-1	NA	TGTGCCAGCGGTTTCGTGGGGAGAAACACTGAAGCTTTCTTT	CASGFVGRNTEAFF
TRBV7-9	few	15	TRBJ1-2	TRBD1	TGTGCCAGCAGCCTCCCCGGGACAGCGTCCTATGGCTACACCTTC	CASSLPGTASYGYTF
TRBV9	NA	13	TRBJ2-2	NA	TGTGCCAGCAGCCCAACGGTAACCGGGGAGCTGTTTTTT	CASSPTVTGELFF
TRBV5-6	NA	14	TRBJ2-5	TRBD2	TGTGCCAGCAGCTCTGTGGGGGAGGGGGAGACCCAGTACTTC	CASSSVGEGETQYF
TRBV19	NA	13	TRBJ1-2	TRBD1	TGTGCCAGTAGTATTCAGGGGGCGCGGGGCTACACCTTC	CASSIQGARGYTF
TRBV5-1	once	16	TRBJ2-3	TRBD2	TGCGCCAGCAGCGAACTAGCGGGAGGTCTCACAGATACGCAGTATTTT	CASSELAGGLTDTQYF